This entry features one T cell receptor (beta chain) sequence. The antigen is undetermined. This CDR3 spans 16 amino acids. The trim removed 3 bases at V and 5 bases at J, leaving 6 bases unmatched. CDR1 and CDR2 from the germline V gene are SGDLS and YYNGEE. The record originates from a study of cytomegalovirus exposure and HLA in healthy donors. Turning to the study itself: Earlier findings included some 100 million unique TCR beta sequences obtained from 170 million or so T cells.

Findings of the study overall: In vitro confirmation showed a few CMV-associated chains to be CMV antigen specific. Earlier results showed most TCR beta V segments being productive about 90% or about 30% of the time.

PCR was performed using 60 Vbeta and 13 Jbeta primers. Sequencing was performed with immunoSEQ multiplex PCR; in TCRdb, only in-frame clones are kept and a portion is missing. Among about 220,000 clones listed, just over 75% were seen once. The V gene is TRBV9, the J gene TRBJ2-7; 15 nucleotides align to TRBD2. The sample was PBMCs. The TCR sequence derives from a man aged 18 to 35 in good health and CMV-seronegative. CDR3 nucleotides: TGTGCCAGCAGCGCAGGACTAGCGGGAGGGCAAGACGAGCAGTACTTC. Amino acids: CASSAGLAGGQDEQYF.